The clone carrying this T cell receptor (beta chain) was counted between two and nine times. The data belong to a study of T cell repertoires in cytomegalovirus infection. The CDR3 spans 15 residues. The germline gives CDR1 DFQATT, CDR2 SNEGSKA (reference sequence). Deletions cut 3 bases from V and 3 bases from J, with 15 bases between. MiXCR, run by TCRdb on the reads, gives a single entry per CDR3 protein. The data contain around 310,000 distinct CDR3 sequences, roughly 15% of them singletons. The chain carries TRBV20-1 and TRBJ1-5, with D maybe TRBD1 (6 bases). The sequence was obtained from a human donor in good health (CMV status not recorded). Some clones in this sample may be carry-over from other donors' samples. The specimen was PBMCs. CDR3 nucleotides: TGCAGTGCTAGCAGGGGCGCCCGAATCAATCAGCCCCAGCATTTT. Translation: CSASRGARINQPQHF.